This T cell receptor (beta chain) was captured by sequencing in a study of shared clonotypes between healthy human individuals. The germline V and J ends were trimmed by 2 bases and 5 bases, with 13 bases remaining between them. This CDR3 has 14 residues. Looked up from germline, CDR1 is SGDLS and CDR2 is YYNGEE. Data came from immunoSEQ multiplex PCR; TCRdb stores just in-frame clones and leaves some out. The sample has a few million clones; about 92% are singletons. Sequencing was performed on naive CD4+ T cells sorted from blood. Sample subset: CD45RA+ positively selected. The TCR originated in a man aged 18-30 years in good health. The chain employs TRBV9 and TRBJ2-5; D unclear. The CDR3: CASSVTSPAETQYF. The CDR3 coding sequence is TGTGCCAGCAGCGTGACCTCCCCGGCGGAGACCCAGTACTTC.